The sequence of this T cell receptor (beta chain) was determined in a study of human T cells and chemical hapten exposure. Study-level information: From small differences in pooled library volume came most of the variation in per-sample TCR yields.

TCRdb re-called the RACE reads with MiXCR, one entry per CDR3 protein. The table records about 160,000 distinct CDR3 sequences, about a quarter of them present only once. Time point meaning: patch test 3, about 24 weeks after DPC sensitization. Specified treatment: therapeutic diphenylcyclopropenone sensitization with weekly scalp DPC. Only after blood had been drawn was each patch test applied. About this clonotype: Antigen specificity is unknown.

Germline V gene sequence: CDR1 SGHAT, CDR2 FQNNGV. CDR3 length: 13 residues. V lost 0 bases, J lost 8 bases, and 9 bases lay in between. Study-level findings and limits: Significantly more large CDR3 similarity clusters arose among expanded TCRs than among controls. The donor cohort had alopecia, so its immune response may not match that of healthy people.

The receptor was isolated from a woman younger than 30 with alopecia areata. Some clones in this sample may be carry-over from other donors' samples. The rearrangement uses TRBV11-2 and TRBJ2-3; D not resolved. Sequences were derived from whole blood, sampled in connection with sensitization to the hapten diphenylcyclopropenone (DPC). Here the CDR3 DNA reads TGTGCCAGCAGCTTAGAAACAATCGGTACGCAGTATTTT. It is translated as CASSLETIGTQYF.